These T cell receptor beta chains were read from a single sample in a study of blood T cells in healthy people across ages. From the 5' RACE reads, TCRdb called clonotypes with MiXCR, one entry per CDR3 protein. The repertoire holds about 1.5 million distinct CDR3 sequences, with less than 45% as singletons. Source material: blood. The receptors come from a woman aged 18-29 years in good health. The CDR3 runs from the conserved cysteine through the conserved F or W. D genes are given only for firm matches.

v_gene	d_gene	len	j_gene	CDR3aa
TRBV7-9	-	14	TRBJ2-7	CASSPREQPYEQYF
TRBV20-1	-	13	TRBJ2-7	CSARRRSTREQYF
TRBV6-1	TRBD1	16	TRBJ1-5	CASRVTGGLSNQPQHF
TRBV5-1	-	15	TRBJ2-1	CASSWRTETYNEQFF
TRBV7-2	-	13	TRBJ1-1	CAGSSVSSLEAFF
TRBV7-2	-	16	TRBJ2-3	CASSALGGPSTDTQYF
TRBV29-1	TRBD1	12	TRBJ1-5	CSVGTANQPQHF
TRBV27	-	16	TRBJ1-2	CASSPETGRVNYGYTF
TRBV6-2/TRBV6-3	TRBD1	14	TRBJ2-1	CASIDRGPYNEQFF
TRBV11-2	-	15	TRBJ2-3	CASSPGWGSTDTQYF
TRBV27	TRBD1	14	TRBJ1-2	CASTPGQFHYGYTF
TRBV20-1	TRBD2	15	TRBJ2-5	CSATLEAGGQETQYF
TRBV7-2	-	16	TRBJ2-5	CASSSLWEPGQETQYF
TRBV6-2/TRBV6-3	TRBD1	16	TRBJ2-1	CASSPRPGQGAQEQFF
TRBV4-1	-	17	TRBJ2-1	CASSQDQSLRGDNEQFF
TRBV20-1	TRBD1	15	TRBJ2-5	CSARGWGHLQETQYF
TRBV6-6	-	16	TRBJ2-7	CASTLAGGQKPHEQYF
TRBV5-5	-	14	TRBJ2-5	CASSLQPTQETQYF
TRBV5-1	-	14	TRBJ2-3	CASTLGGVRDTQYF
TRBV7-2	TRBD2	16	TRBJ2-7	CASSLFTSGIRNEQYF
TRBV3-1	-	12	TRBJ1-6	CASSQAQSPLHF
TRBV4-3	TRBD2	15	TRBJ2-1	CASSQGSSGDWEQFF
TRBV5-1	TRBD1	15	TRBJ1-2	CASSWDRDSGYGYTF
TRBV13	TRBD1	13	TRBJ1-5	CASSKDRDQPQHF
TRBV25-1	-	18	TRBJ2-5	CASSESLAFSKGQETQYF
TRBV18	TRBD1	14	TRBJ2-7	CASSPRTGIYEQYF
TRBV5-1	TRBD1	18	TRBJ2-2	CASSFNLRTGRNTGELFF
TRBV24-1	TRBD1	20	TRBJ2-1	CATSDSRDAAGTGKHNEQFF
TRBV27	-	13	TRBJ1-5	CASAYGRGQPQHF
TRBV6-6	TRBD1	16	TRBJ1-6	CASSYIRDRGYSPLHF
TRBV9	-	15	TRBJ2-7	CASSTGPVGAYEQYF
TRBV4-1	-	15	TRBJ2-1	CASSQEPDSYNEQFF